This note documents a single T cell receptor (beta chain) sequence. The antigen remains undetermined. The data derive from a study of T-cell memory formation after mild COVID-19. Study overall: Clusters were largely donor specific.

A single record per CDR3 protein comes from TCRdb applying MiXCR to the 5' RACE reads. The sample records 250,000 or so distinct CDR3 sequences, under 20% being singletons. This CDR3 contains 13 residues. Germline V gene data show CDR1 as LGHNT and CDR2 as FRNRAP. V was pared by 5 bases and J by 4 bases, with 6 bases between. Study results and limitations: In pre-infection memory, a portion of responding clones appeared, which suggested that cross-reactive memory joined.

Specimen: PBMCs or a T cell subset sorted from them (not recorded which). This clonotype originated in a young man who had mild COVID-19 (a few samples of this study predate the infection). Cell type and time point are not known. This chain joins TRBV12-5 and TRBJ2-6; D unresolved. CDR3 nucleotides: TGTGCTAGTGGTCCTCCCGGGGCCAACGTCCTGACTTTC. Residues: CASGPPGANVLTF.